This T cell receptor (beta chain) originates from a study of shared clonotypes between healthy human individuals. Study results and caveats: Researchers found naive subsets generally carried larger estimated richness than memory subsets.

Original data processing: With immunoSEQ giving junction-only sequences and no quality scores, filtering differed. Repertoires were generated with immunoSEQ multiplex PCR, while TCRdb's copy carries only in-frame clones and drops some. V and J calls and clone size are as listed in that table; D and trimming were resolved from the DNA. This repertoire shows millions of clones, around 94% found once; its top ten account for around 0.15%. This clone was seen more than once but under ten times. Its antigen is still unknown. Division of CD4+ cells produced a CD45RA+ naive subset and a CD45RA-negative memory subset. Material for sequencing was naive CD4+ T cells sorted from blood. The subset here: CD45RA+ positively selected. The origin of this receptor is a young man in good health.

CDR3 amino acids: CASSSQGGAEAFF. The CDR3, as DNA: TGCGCCAGCAGCTCTCAGGGAGGCGCTGAAGCTTTCTTT. The V gene is TRBV5-1, the J gene TRBJ1-1; TRBD1 is a possible D gene (5 bases). V was shortened by 3 bases and J by 6 bases, with 12 bases between the two germline ends. From germline, CDR1 is SGHRS and CDR2 YFSETQ. This CDR3 comprises 13 residues.